This entry lists 30 T cell receptor beta chains sequenced from one sample in a study of spatial heterogeneity in lung cancer. Study outcomes and limitations: For expanded intratumoral alpha and beta TCRs, counts tracked tumor mutation counts.

Time point denoted: sample taken at primary tumor resection. Antigen specificity for these receptors is unknown. TCRdb reprocessed the 5' RACE reads via MiXCR and lists one record per CDR3 protein. The data contain over 10,000 distinct CDR3 sequences, more than 3.5% of them singletons. Specimen: lung tumor tissue, collected at surgery. The source of these receptors is a male donor with early-stage non-small cell lung cancer.

This clonotype was detected ten times or more. This rearrangement joins TRBV3-1 to TRBJ1-1, with D unresolved. The CDR3 is made up of 11 amino acids. The V gene lost 4 bases and the J gene lost 5 bases, with 5 bases spanning the gap. Germline values: CDR1 LGHDT, CDR2 YNNKEL (reference sequence). CDR3 bases: TGTGCCAGCAGCCGGAGAACTGAAGCTTTCTTT. It specifies CASSRRTEAFF.

The V and J genes are TRBV5-1 and TRBJ2-6; D possibly uses TRBD1 or TRBD2 (5 bases each). The V gene lost 5 bases and the J gene lost 0 bases, with 15 bases spanning the gap. The CDR3 consists of 17 residues. Germline CDR1 and CDR2: SGHRS and YFSETQ. CDR3 amino acids: CASSWGRETSGANVLTF. CDR3 nucleotide sequence: TGCGCCAGCAGTTGGGGCAGGGAGACCTCTGGGGCCAACGTCCTGACTTTC.

Regarding this clonotype: The DNA is left out, because the CDR3 cannot be placed on it with certainty; the CDR3 is given as TCRdb lists it. V and J are TRBV3-1 and TRBJ1-2; whether TRBD1, the table's D call, matches the DNA was not checked. CDR1 is LGHDT and CDR2 is YNNKEL in the germline V gene (reference sequence). The CDR3 is 17 residues long, counting both termini. The CDR3 region is CASSQVFGRGNGYGDTF.

This clonotype was detected ten times or more. The chain carries TRBV20-1 and TRBJ2-7, with TRBD1 as a possible D gene (6 bases). The CDR3 consists of 11 residues. The V gene lost 6 bases and the J gene lost 6 bases, with 12 bases spanning the gap. Germline CDR1 DFQATT, CDR2 SNEGSKA (reference sequence). The CDR3 region is CSAAPGAEQYF. CDR3 nucleotide sequence: TGCAGTGCGGCACCAGGGGCCGAGCAGTACTTC.

Only a few counts were recorded for this clonotype. V is TRBV7-8 and J is TRBJ2-3, with 11 nucleotides matching TRBD2. This CDR3 is built from 17 residues. J gave up 11 bases and V 5 bases, and 18 bases lay outside the gene matches. Germline V gene sequence: CDR1 SGHVS, CDR2 FQNEAQ. In DNA form, the CDR3 reads TGTGCCAGCAGCCCGAGAGGAGGGGGACTAGCGGCCCCTAGGCAGTATTTT. This codes for CASSPRGGGLAAPRQYF.

The rearrangement uses TRBV7-2 and TRBJ2-5; no clear D gene. Germline lookup yields CDR1 SGHTA and CDR2 FQGNSA. The ends were cut back, 1 base at V and 5 bases at J, with 11 bases in the middle. The CDR3 has 14 residues. CDR3 in DNA: TGTGCCAGCAGCTTAGGGCTCCAGTCGGAGACCCAGTACTTC. It is translated as CASSLGLQSETQYF.

The chain is built from TRBV7-7 and TRBJ2-1; D call uncertain. The V gene lost 5 bases and the J gene lost 5 bases, with 7 bases spanning the gap. This CDR3 is built from 12 residues. The germline V gene encodes CDR1 SSHAT and CDR2 FNYEAQ (reference sequence). The CDR3 DNA is TGTGCCAGCAGCCCTCGCAACAATGAGCAGTTCTTC. Amino acids: CASSPRNNEQFF.

The genes are TRBV6-6 and TRBJ1-5; possibly TRBD1 for D (6 bases). The CDR3 has 13 residues. V lost 5 bases, J lost 6 bases, and 11 bases lay in between. Germline V gives CDR1 MNHNY, CDR2 SVGAGI (reference sequence). The CDR3 sequence: CASSVQGGQPQHF. CDR3 nucleotide sequence: TGTGCCAGCAGTGTACAGGGCGGTCAGCCCCAGCATTTT.

This clonotype was found many times. CDR3 sequence (DNA): TGTGCCAGCAGCGTGAATCCGGGACAAAGCTCCTACGAGCAGTACTTC. It specifies CASSVNPGQSSYEQYF. This chain joins TRBV9 and TRBJ2-7, with D perhaps TRBD1 (6 bases). Trimming removed 2 bases at V and 0 bases at J, with 15 bases between. This CDR3 is built from 16 residues. Germline V gene sequence: CDR1 SGDLS, CDR2 YYNGEE.

This clonotype was picked up many times. The V call is TRBV27, the J call TRBJ2-5; 8 bases line up with TRBD1. V was clipped by 6 bases and J by 5 bases; unmatched bases: 14. The CDR3 totals 16 residues. Germline values: CDR1 MNHEY, CDR2 SMNVEV (reference sequence). This CDR3 is CASSTTGDGVLETQYF. The CDR3, as DNA: TGTGCCAGCAGCACGACAGGGGACGGGGTTTTGGAGACCCAGTACTTC.

This clonotype came up many times. The rearrangement links TRBV7-2 to TRBJ2-5, with TRBD2 identical over 10 bases. This CDR3 comprises 17 residues. V lost 1 base and J lost 2; bases outside the gene matches: 7. Germline lookup yields CDR1 SGHTA and CDR2 FQGNSA. The CDR3 loop is CASSLGGIAGGQETQYF. CDR3 nucleotide sequence: TGTGCCAGCAGCTTAGGGGGCATAGCGGGAGGACAAGAGACCCAGTACTTC. The full variable domain, completed using reference TRBV7-2 and TRBJ2-5, is GAGVSQSPSNKVTEKGKDVELRCDPISGHTALYWYRQSLGQGLEFLIYFQGNSAPDKSGLPSDRFSAERTGGSVSTLTIQRTQQEDSAVYLCASSLGGIAGGQETQYFGPGTRLLVL.

This clonotype was recorded at least ten times. The chain recombines TRBV6-1 with TRBJ2-7, with 11 bases lining up with TRBD2. The ends lost 8 bases at V and 3 bases at J; junction bases unmatched: 9. The CDR3 contains 15 residues. Per germline, CDR1 MNHNS and CDR2 SASEGT. Here the CDR3 DNA reads TGTGCCAGCCAGTCAGCTAGCGGGGGGTGCTACGAGCAGTACGTC. This encodes CASQSASGGCYEQYV.

This sequence joins TRBV30 and TRBJ1-2; TRBD1 agrees at 7 bases. The CDR3 covers 16 residues. Germline V gene sequence: CDR1 GTSNPN, CDR2 SVGIG (reference sequence). The junction had 10 bases not matched to a gene; V was cut back by 1 base and J by 2 bases. CDR3 residues: CAWSAGQAGSNYGYTF. CDR3 nucleotide sequence: TGTGCCTGGAGTGCCGGACAGGCCGGGTCAAACTATGGCTACACCTTC.

Ten or more counts support this clonotype. This chain connects TRBV6-6 to TRBJ2-1; D uncertain. Trimming left V 6 bases short and J 10 bases short, with 10 bases between. This CDR3 comprises 11 residues. The V gene's germline CDR1 is MNHNY and CDR2 SVGAGI (reference sequence). CDR3 sequence (DNA): TGTGCCAGCAGCCAAGCGTGGGAGCAGTTCTTC. This codes for CASSQAWEQFF.

This clonotype has ten or more counts. The chain has TRBV20-1 and TRBJ2-3; no definite D call. The ends were cut back, 6 bases at V and 0 bases at J, with 13 bases in the middle. The CDR3 is 14 residues long. The germline gives CDR1 DFQATT, CDR2 SNEGSKA (reference sequence). The CDR3 DNA is TGCAGTGCCGTAGGCAGGCCTAGCACAGATACGCAGTATTTT. It specifies CSAVGRPSTDTQYF.

The gene calls are TRBV20-1 and TRBJ2-4; D is perhaps TRBD1 (5 bases). This CDR3 has 13 amino acids. Trimming stripped 6 bases from V and 1 base from J, with 10 bases between. Germline V lookup: CDR1 DFQATT, CDR2 SNEGSKA (reference sequence). The chain's CDR3 is CSAETDAKNIQYF. CDR3 sequence (DNA): TGCAGTGCGGAGACAGATGCCAAAAACATTCAGTACTTC.

By proportion, this clonotype is medium-sized. V is TRBV2 and J is TRBJ2-1, with D possibly being TRBD1 or TRBD2 (5 bases each). The germline gives CDR1 SNHLY, CDR2 FYNNEI. V was clipped by 8 bases and J by 5 bases, with 13 bases between them. CDR3 length: 13 amino acids. The CDR3 DNA reads TGTGCCAGCGGGAGACAGATGAACAATGAGCAGTTCTTC. Protein sequence: CASGRQMNNEQFF.

This clonotype was counted a few times. This chain uses TRBV25-1 with TRBJ2-6, with no clear D. From germline, CDR1 is MGHDK and CDR2 SYGVNS. This CDR3 is 11 amino acids long. Trimming shortened V by 7 bases and J by 4 bases, and 2 bases separated the two germline ends. CDR3 in DNA: TGTGCCAGCATGGGGGCCAACGTCCTGACTTTC. This codes for CASMGANVLTF.

This clonotype was found many times. This rearrangement joins TRBV7-8 to TRBJ1-5; 7 positions match TRBD1. The CDR3 runs 14 residues. The J segment lost 5 bases and the V segment lost 5 bases, leaving 6 bases of the junction unmatched. The V gene's germline CDR1 is SGHVS and CDR2 FQNEAQ. DNA of the CDR3: TGTGCCAGCAGCCTAGGGGGCGGTTATCAGCCCCAGCATTTT. Translating gives CASSLGGGYQPQHF.

This clonotype occurred a few times. The rearrangement joins TRBV5-1 to TRBJ2-5; weak D call: TRBD1 (5 bases). The CDR3 contains 14 residues. V shed 6 bases and J shed 2 bases, with 14 bases lying between them. In germline, CDR1 is SGHRS, CDR2 YFSETQ. The CDR3 region has the DNA TGCGCCAGCAAGGTGGGCACAGGACAAGAGACCCAGTACTTC. Its protein product is CASKVGTGQETQYF.

This clonotype was recorded many times. V usage is TRBV20-1 and J usage is TRBJ2-3, with 9 bases that match TRBD2. The CDR3 sequence is 15 residues long. CDR1 is DFQATT and CDR2 is SNEGSKA in the germline V gene (reference sequence). With 3 bases clipped from V and 6 bases from J, the junction kept 10 bases outside the gene matches. CDR3 protein: CSASSLSGRSDTQYF. The CDR3 DNA reads TGCAGTGCTAGTTCGCTTAGCGGGAGATCTGATACGCAGTATTTT.

This clonotype has ten or more counts. V and J are TRBV5-1 and TRBJ2-7; no clear D. There are 14 residues in the CDR3. Germline CDR1 is SGHRS and CDR2 is YFSETQ. V lost 4 bases and J 3 bases, leaving 14 bases between the germline ends. CDR3 sequence: CASSMGSGNYEQYF. For the CDR3, the DNA is TGCGCCAGCAGCATGGGTTCAGGAAACTACGAGCAGTACTTC.

This clonotype was recorded at least ten times. This chain links TRBV6-1 with TRBJ2-1, with 12 nucleotides matching TRBD2. V shed 4 bases, J shed 3 bases, and the junction held 7 bases outside the gene matches. CDR3 length: 17 amino acids. Germline V gives CDR1 MNHNS, CDR2 SASEGT. CDR3 sequence (DNA): TGTGCCAGCAGTGTTTCCCTAGCGGGAGGGCTCTACAATGAGCAGTTCTTC. Encoded protein: CASSVSLAGGLYNEQFF.

This clonotype is labeled medium-sized. The V and J genes are TRBV20-1 and TRBJ1-4; TRBD1 might be the D (6 bases). CDR3 length: 13 amino acids. Germline loops: CDR1 DFQATT, CDR2 SNEGSKA (reference sequence). V was shortened by 0 bases and J by 8 bases, with 10 bases between the two germline ends. The CDR3 loop reads CSAREGAREKLFF. The CDR3 DNA reads TGCAGTGCTAGAGAGGGGGCGCGAGAAAAACTGTTTTTT.

This clonotype showed up many times. The chain couples TRBV12-2 to TRBJ1-5. TRBV12-2 is noted as a pseudogene. The CDR3 has 16 amino acids. CDR3 amino acids: CASRAHRGISNQPQHF. In nucleotides, the CDR3 is TGTGCAAGTCGCGCCCATCGAGGGATTAGCAATCAGCCCCAGCATTTT.

This clonotype was counted ten times or more. The chain has TRBV20-1 and TRBJ2-1, with 9 bases matching TRBD2. The CDR3 consists of 15 residues. V lost 3 bases to trimming and J lost 9 bases; unmatched junction nucleotides: 12. Germline V CDR1 and CDR2: DFQATT, SNEGSKA (reference sequence). CDR3 in DNA: TGCAGTGCTAGTCCTAGCGGGATAGGATGTAGTGAGCAGTTCTTC. The encoded protein is CSASPSGIGCSEQFF.

This clonotype occurred a few times. A much larger clone differs by one base, so this may be a read error. This rearrangement joins TRBV3-1 to TRBJ2-2; possibly TRBD2 for D (5 bases). CDR3 size: 14 residues. In germline, CDR1 is LGHDT, CDR2 YNNKEL (reference sequence). The ends were cut back, 1 base at V and 9 bases at J, with 12 bases in the middle. The CDR3 loop reads CASSQVAGGRELFF. CDR3 bases: TGTGCCAGCAGCCAAGTCGCAGGAGGCAGGGAGCTGTTTTTT.

This clonotype is medium-sized in the sample. The V call is TRBV5-6, the J call TRBJ2-1, with D perhaps given as TRBD1 or TRBD2 (5 bases each). Germline V gene data show CDR1 as SGHDT and CDR2 as YYEEEE. Trimming took off 3 bases at V and 8 bases at J, with 24 bases between the two ends. This CDR3 contains 17 residues. DNA for the CDR3: TGTGCCAGCAGCTCCCCACCGACCGGGACCCATAGAGATGAGCAGTTCTTC. Translating gives CASSSPPTGTHRDEQFF.

This clonotype was picked up a small number of times. The chain uses TRBV5-6 and TRBJ2-6, with D maybe TRBD1 (6 bases). V gave up 0 bases and J gave up 12 bases, with 16 bases separating them. CDR1 and CDR2 (germline): SGHDT, YYEEEE. The CDR3 is 15 amino acids. CDR3 coding DNA: TGTGCCAGCAGCTTGGTAAAACAGGGCATTCGCGTCCTGACTTTC. It is translated as CASSLVKQGIRVLTF.

This clonotype was seen many times. The chain recombines TRBV4-3 with TRBJ2-2; D is tentatively TRBD1 or TRBD2 (5 bases each). The CDR3 covers 15 residues. Germline loops: CDR1 LGHNA, CDR2 YSLEER. Trimming left V 0 bases short and J 6 bases short, with 11 bases between. CDR3 residues: CASSQDLRGAGELFF. CDR3 DNA sequence: TGCGCCAGCAGCCAAGATCTGCGAGGGGCCGGGGAGCTGTTTTTT.